A single sample is the source of the 29 T cell receptor beta chains below, sequenced in a study of vaccination and CD4 T cells after COVID-19. The assay that was used to sequence DNA from cultured CD4+ T cells was the Oncomine TCR Beta short-read assay. TCRdb fed the PCR reads into MiXCR, producing one record per CDR3 protein. The data contain about 9,600 distinct CDR3 sequences, 45% of them singletons. Documented treatment: approximately 9-day PBMC culture with coronavirus spike peptide pools or control peptides (ViraFEST assay). The antigens these receptors bind are not known. Sequencing was carried out using CD4+ T cells from blood, cultured in vitro. The receptors shown here come from a human donor who had recovered from COVID-19.

The chain couples TRBV20-1 to TRBJ2-3, with TRBD2 as a possible D gene (6 bases). Germline CDR1 is DFQATT and CDR2 is SNEGSKA (reference sequence). The CDR3 runs 14 residues. V gave up 7 bases and J gave up 2 bases, with 16 bases separating them. In nucleotides, the CDR3 is TGCAGTGTTGCGGGGACCTCCCCCACAGATACGCAGTATTTT. This codes for CSVAGTSPTDTQYF.

The J gene is TRBJ2-3, the V gene TRBV6-1; D may be TRBD1 (7 bases). The V gene lost 3 bases and the J gene lost 10 bases, with 14 bases spanning the gap. Germline assignment: CDR1 MNHNS and CDR2 SASEGT. CDR3 size: 13 residues. Here the CDR3 reads CASSESRGASQYF. CDR3 DNA: TGTGCCAGCAGTGAGTCCAGGGGGGCGTCGCAGTATTTT.

This clonotype was seen a single time. The J gene is TRBJ1-1, the V gene TRBV7-3; D perhaps matches TRBD1 (5 bases). CDR1 SGHTA and CDR2 FQGTGA come from the germline V gene. This CDR3 contains 15 residues. The germline V and J ends were trimmed by 2 bases and 0 bases, with 10 bases remaining between them. The CDR3, as DNA: TGTGCCAGCAGCTTACGAGGGGACCTGAACACTGAAGCTTTCTTT. Its protein product is CASSLRGDLNTEAFF.

The chain links TRBV5-4 to TRBJ1-1, with TRBD1 matching 11 bases. With 1 base clipped from V and 4 bases from J, the junction kept 3 bases outside the gene matches. Germline V gives CDR1 SGHNT, CDR2 YYREEE (reference sequence). The CDR3 has 15 residues. The CDR3 loop is CASSLWTGGFTEAFF. The CDR3 DNA is TGTGCCAGCAGCTTGTGGACAGGGGGCTTCACTGAAGCTTTCTTT.

The V call is TRBV14, the J call TRBJ1-1, with TRBD1 as a possible D gene (5 bases). The germline V and J ends were trimmed by 4 bases and 6 bases, with 21 bases remaining between them. In germline, CDR1 is SGHDN, CDR2 FVKESK. The CDR3 totals 16 residues. The CDR3 is CASSPERGGERAEAFF. CDR3 DNA sequence: TGTGCCAGCAGCCCCGAGAGGGGAGGGGAAAGGGCTGAAGCTTTCTTT. Looking up the rest from reference TRBV14 and TRBJ1-1 gives the full variable domain: EAGVTQFPSHSVIEKGQTVTLRCDPISGHDNLYWYRRVMGKEIKFLLHFVKESKQDESGMPNNRFLAERTGGTYSTLKVQPAELEDSGVYFCASSPERGGERAEAFFGQGTRLTVV.

This clonotype appeared once. The CDR3 does not end in the conserved phenylalanine or tryptophan, so this is likely a read error. The CDR3 DNA sequence: TGCAGTGCTAGAGTATCCGGAGGACAGAACCAAGAGACCCAGTACCTC. This gives the protein CSARVSGGQNQETQYL. This rearrangement joins TRBV20-1 to TRBJ2-5; TRBD1 might be the D (6 bases). Trimming took 1 base from V and 0 from J, leaving 15 bases between them. The germline V gene has CDR1 DFQATT and CDR2 SNEGSKA (reference sequence). CDR3 length: 16 residues.

CDR3 bases: TGTGCCAGCAGGGTGGGACAGGGGAAAAGTTCACCCCTCCACTTT. Its protein product is CASRVGQGKSSPLHF. The chain is built from TRBV12-3 or TRBV12-4 and TRBJ1-6; 10 bases map to TRBD1. The V gene end was trimmed by 6 bases and the J gene end by 9 bases; junction bases not matched to a gene: 8. The CDR3 runs 15 residues.

V usage is TRBV21-1 and J usage is TRBJ1-1. TRBV21-1 is noted as a pseudogene. There are 16 residues in the CDR3. In DNA form, the CDR3 reads TGTGCCAGCAGCTCCTCCCCAGGAAACATGAACACTGAAGCTTTCTTT. Its protein product is CASSSSPGNMNTEAFF.

J is TRBJ1-2 and V is TRBV10-3, with TRBD1 matching over 11 bases. Per germline, CDR1 ENHRY and CDR2 SYGVKD. Trimming at V came to 4 bases and at J to 8 bases, leaving 9 bases not matched to a gene. The CDR3 is made up of 15 amino acids. In DNA, the CDR3 is TGTGCCATCAGTGGCTTCTCGGGACAGGGGGACGGCTACACCTTC. It translates to CAISGFSGQGDGYTF.

The gene calls are TRBV10-3 and TRBJ2-7, with a tentative D call TRBD2 (5 bases). Germline V gives CDR1 ENHRY, CDR2 SYGVKD. The CDR3 consists of 13 residues. Trimming shortened V by 3 bases and J by 7 bases, and 13 bases separated the two germline ends. CDR3 DNA sequence: TGTGCCATCAGTGAAGGAATAGCGTGGGAGCAGTACTTC. It specifies CAISEGIAWEQYF.

The table lists this clonotype with a few counts. The chain carries TRBV20-1 and TRBJ1-6, with D possibly TRBD1 on 5 matching bases. CDR1 DFQATT and CDR2 SNEGSKA come from the germline V gene (reference sequence). V was clipped by 6 bases and J by 12 bases, with 18 bases between them. The CDR3 sequence is 13 residues long. The CDR3 region is CSAASGGMGPLHF. CDR3 coding DNA: TGCAGTGCCGCTAGCGGGGGGATGGGACCCCTCCACTTT.

The chain combines TRBV24-1 with TRBJ2-1; 14 positions match TRBD2. Germline V CDR1 and CDR2: KGHDR, SFDVKD. Losses at the gene ends were 6 bases for V and 8 bases for J; bases not matched to a gene: 8. The CDR3 contains 16 residues. CDR3 sequence reads: CATSPGLAGGSYEQFF. As DNA, the CDR3 is TGTGCCACCAGTCCCGGACTAGCGGGAGGTAGTTATGAGCAGTTCTTC.

This clonotype was found a few times. The CDR3 coding sequence is TGTGCCAGCAGCCTACCCTGGGGGTCCGGAAACACCATATATTTT. It codes for CASSLPWGSGNTIYF. The chain couples TRBV7-9 to TRBJ1-3; TRBD1 might be the D (5 bases). Germline-derived CDR1 and CDR2 are SEHNR and FQNEAQ (reference sequence). There are 15 residues in the CDR3. The V and J ends lost 5 bases and 4 bases respectively, with 15 bases between them.

This sequence joins TRBV4-3 and TRBJ2-7; possibly TRBD2 for D (6 bases). This CDR3 region has 14 residues. Between the trimmed V and J ends, which lost 0 bases and 6 bases, there was a span of 12 bases. In germline, CDR1 is LGHNA, CDR2 YSLEER. The CDR3 DNA is TGCGCCAGCAGCCAAGATCGGGGACTTAGCGAGCAGTACTTC. Translating it yields CASSQDRGLSEQYF.

This clonotype was observed a handful of times. The V and J genes are TRBV19 and TRBJ1-2; D is unclear. Germline loops: CDR1 LNHDA, CDR2 SQIVND (reference sequence). The CDR3 length is 12 residues. V lost 7 bases, J lost 2 bases, and 8 bases lay in between. CDR3 sequence: CASKRRNYGYTF. CDR3 nucleotide sequence: TGTGCCAGTAAGAGACGCAACTATGGCTACACCTTC.

This rearrangement joins TRBV7-2 to TRBJ1-5; a weak D match, TRBD1 (5 bases). CDR1 is SGHTA, CDR2 FQGNSA, per germline. V shed 7 bases and J shed 3 bases, with 13 bases lying between them. This CDR3 has 14 amino acids. The CDR3, as DNA: TGTGCCAGCACGCTTGGGGGGATCAATCAGCCCCAGCATTTT. Protein sequence: CASTLGGINQPQHF.

The chain recombines TRBV10-1 with TRBJ2-2; 11 nucleotides match TRBD2. Trimming at V came to 10 bases and at J to 4 bases, leaving 17 bases not matched to a gene. CDR1 is WNHNN, CDR2 SYGVQD, per germline (reference sequence). The CDR3 extends over 18 amino acids. Here the CDR3 DNA reads TGCGCCAACCCCGCGCCTAGCGGGGGGCTGGGGGTCACCGGGGAGCTGTTTTTT. Translation: CANPAPSGGLGVTGELFF.

This clonotype turned up a few times. The genes are TRBV7-2 and TRBJ2-5; D is perhaps TRBD1 or TRBD2 (5 bases each). The CDR3 totals 15 residues. Trimming left V 5 bases short and J 2 bases short, with 15 bases between. Germline CDR1 is SGHTA and CDR2 is FQGNSA. CDR3 nucleotide sequence: TGTGCCAGCAGCAAAGGGACGGCAAATCAAGAGACCCAGTACTTC. It yields the protein CASSKGTANQETQYF.

The chain joins TRBV30 to TRBJ2-5; 9 bases map to TRBD2. V dropped 0 bases and J dropped 13; count of bases not matched to a gene: 12. CDR1 is GTSNPN, CDR2 SVGIG, per germline (reference sequence). CDR3 length: 14 residues. In DNA form, the CDR3 reads TGTGCCTGGAGTGTACCCGCGGGGGGGGGTGCTGCGTACTTC. Translated: CAWSVPAGGGAAYF. The whole variable domain, filled in from reference TRBV30 and TRBJ2-5, reads SQTIHQWPATLVQPVGSPLSLECTVEGTSNPNLYWYRQAAGRGLQLLFYSVGIGQISSEVPQNLSASRPQDRQFILSSKKLLLSDSGFYLCAWSVPAGGGAAYFGPGTRLLVL.

The V call is TRBV18, the J call TRBJ2-3; TRBD1 matches 8 bases. The V gene's germline CDR1 is KGHSH and CDR2 LQKENI. The CDR3 spans 14 residues. J gave up 5 bases and V 1 base, and 2 bases lay outside the gene matches. CDR3 sequence (DNA): TGTGCCAGCTCACCACGACAGGGGATAGATACGCAGTATTTT. Its protein product is CASSPRQGIDTQYF. Based on the CDR3 plus reference TRBV18 and TRBJ2-3, the full variable domain is NAGVMQNPRHLVRRRGQEARLRCSPMKGHSHVYWYRQLPEEGLKFMVYLQKENIIDESGMPKERFSAEFPKEGPSILRIQQVVRGDSAAYFCASSPRQGIDTQYFGPGTRLTVL.

The rearrangement links TRBV20-1 to TRBJ2-1; TRBD2 matches 10 bases. V gave up 0 bases and J gave up 7 bases; unmatched junction bases: 9. The CDR3 sequence is 16 residues long. Germline lookup yields CDR1 DFQATT and CDR2 SNEGSKA (reference sequence). The CDR3 nucleotides read TGCAGTGCTAGAGATCCAAGCGGGGGGGCTAATAATGAGCAGTTCTTC. Translated, it gives CSARDPSGGANNEQFF.

This clonotype was seen more than once but under ten times. The chain is built from TRBV28 and TRBJ1-2; D is uncertain. The germline V gene has CDR1 MDHEN and CDR2 SYDVKM. V was pared by 7 bases and J by 8 bases, with 17 bases between. The CDR3 totals 13 residues. The CDR3 coding sequence is TGTGCCAGCATAGACCCGGTCGGGGTGGGCTACACCTTC. It translates to CASIDPVGVGYTF.

The genes are TRBV5-1 and TRBJ2-5; 9 bases fit TRBD1. The junction had 8 bases not matched to a gene; V was cut back by 3 bases and J by 5 bases. Germline V gene data show CDR1 as SGHRS and CDR2 as YFSETQ. This CDR3 has 15 residues. CDR3 nucleotide sequence: TGCGCCAGCAGCTCTGGGACAGGGAAGTTGGAGACCCAGTACTTC. This codes for CASSSGTGKLETQYF.

There are a few counts of this clonotype. The chain employs TRBV19 and TRBJ1-2; TRBD1 is a possible D gene (5 bases). The CDR3 runs 14 residues. V was shortened by 6 bases and J by 0 bases, with 11 bases between the two germline ends. Germline V gives CDR1 LNHDA, CDR2 SQIVND (reference sequence). The CDR3, as DNA: TGTGCCAGTAGGCCTGCAGGGTCTAACTATGGCTACACCTTC. Protein product: CASRPAGSNYGYTF.

In this sample, this clonotype turned up a few times. The chain uses TRBV27 and TRBJ2-5, with 13 bases fitting TRBD2. The V segment lost 5 bases and the J segment 5 bases; nucleotides outside the gene matches: 8. This CDR3 comprises 16 residues. Germline V gene data show CDR1 as MNHEY and CDR2 as SMNVEV (reference sequence). CDR3 residues: CASSPRGLAGLETQYF. DNA for the CDR3: TGTGCCAGCAGTCCCCGGGGACTAGCGGGACTGGAGACCCAGTACTTC.

This sequence joins TRBV12-3 or TRBV12-4 and TRBJ1-2, with TRBD1 matching over 7 bases. V lost 5 bases and J lost 0; bases outside the gene matches: 3. The CDR3 contains 14 residues. This CDR3 reads CASSGDRANYGYTF. The CDR3 nucleotides are TGTGCCAGCAGTGGGGACAGAGCTAACTATGGCTACACCTTC.

The CDR3 here is CASSQDWTGALYGYTF. DNA of the CDR3: TGCGCCAGCAGCCAAGACTGGACAGGGGCCCTCTATGGCTACACCTTC. This chain joins TRBV4-1 and TRBJ1-2, with 9 bases that match TRBD1. CDR1 and CDR2 from the germline V gene are MGHRA and YSYEKL. V trimming: 0 bases; J trimming: 4 bases; junction bases outside the gene matches: 6. The CDR3 spans 16 residues.

With regard to this clonotype: An end of the junction does not agree with germline; a read error may underlie this. The CDR3 DNA follows: TGTGCCAGCAGCCAAGTTCTGGCGTCGAACGCCGGGGAGCTGTTTTTT. Translated, it gives CASSQVLASNAGELFF. V usage is TRBV11-1 and J usage is TRBJ2-2; D remains ambiguous. Germline CDR1 SGHAT, CDR2 FQDESV (reference sequence). The CDR3 length is 16 residues.

The chain uses TRBV6-1 and TRBJ2-2; tentatively, D is TRBD2 (6 bases). This CDR3 is 15 amino acids long. CDR1 is MNHNS and CDR2 is SASEGT in the germline V gene. The V and J ends lost 4 bases and 3 bases respectively, with 12 bases between them. This CDR3 reads CASSVIGGDTGELFF. The CDR3, as DNA: TGTGCCAGCAGTGTGATCGGGGGAGACACCGGGGAGCTGTTTTTT.